A selection of T cell receptor beta chains follows, all from one sample in a study of CD8 T cells in ankylosing spondylitis. A single record per CDR3 protein comes from TCRdb applying MiXCR to the 5' RACE reads. The sample has approximately 180,000 distinct CDR3 sequences; 15% to 20% are singletons. Material: blood, either unsorted or a sorted T cell fraction (not recorded which). The receptors were gathered from a male donor aged 10-29 years with ankylosing spondylitis or in good health (not recorded which). The CDR3 runs from the conserved cysteine through the conserved F or W. A D gene is named only where the DNA matches it firmly. The size of a clone is reported for some rows only, either as once, few or many, or as a class for expanded clones.

d_call j_call v_call clone_size cdr3_aa cdr3_nt
. TRBJ2-3 TRBV9 . CASSVEGGLSTDTQYF TGTGCCAGCAGCGTAGAGGGTGGATTGAGCACAGATACGCAGTATTTT
TRBD2 TRBJ2-5 TRBV20-1 many CSANHIDRITAGEETQYF TGCAGTGCTAACCACATAGACCGGATCACAGCGGGAGAAGAGACCCAGTACTTC
TRBD2 TRBJ2-5 TRBV29-1 many CSVVTRLAGQIQETQYF TGCAGCGTTGTAACGCGACTAGCGGGCCAGATACAAGAGACCCAGTACTTC
TRBD2 TRBJ2-1 TRBV10-3 many CAVGTSGRYNEQFF TGTGCCGTTGGGACTAGCGGGAGGTACAATGAGCAGTTCTTC
. TRBJ1-1 TRBV12-5 many CASGKGGTEAFF TGTGCTAGTGGGAAGGGGGGCACTGAAGCTTTCTTT
TRBD2 TRBJ2-1 TRBV19 . CASSNGLAEYNEQFF TGTGCCAGTAGTAACGGACTAGCGGAATACAATGAGCAGTTCTTC
. TRBJ1-1 TRBV14 many CASSQGGAAFF TGTGCCAGCAGCCAAGGGGGAGCGGCTTTCTTT
. TRBJ2-7 TRBV9 many CASSVGTGFYEQYF TGTGCCAGCAGCGTAGGCACGGGGTTCTACGAGCAGTACTTC
. TRBJ1-1 TRBV4-2 many CASSRGWGEVEAFF TGTGCCAGCAGCCGCGGATGGGGAGAGGTTGAAGCTTTCTTT
. TRBJ2-3 TRBV6-1 few CASRGASTDTQYF TGTGCCAGCAGGGGGGCCAGCACAGATACGCAGTATTTT
TRBD2 TRBJ2-1 TRBV5-1 many CASSSDPRLASDEQFF TGCGCCAGCAGCTCGGACCCGAGACTAGCATCCGATGAGCAGTTCTTC
TRBD1 TRBJ2-1 TRBV4-3 . CASSPATGGRGNEQFF TGCGCCAGCAGCCCCGCGACAGGGGGCCGGGGCAATGAGCAGTTCTTC
. TRBJ1-5 TRBV24-1 many CATSDAKGPEQPQHF TGTGCCACCAGTGATGCAAAAGGGCCGGAGCAGCCCCAGCATTTT
TRBD2 TRBJ2-5 TRBV27 many CASSLWSGEQETQYF TGTGCCAGCAGTTTGTGGAGCGGGGAACAAGAGACCCAGTACTTC
. TRBJ2-1 TRBV29-1 many CSGEGGGDNEQFF TGCAGCGGCGAAGGGGGAGGGGACAATGAGCAGTTCTTC
. TRBJ2-1 TRBV9 many CASRGSYNEQFF TGTGCCAGCAGGGGCTCCTACAATGAGCAGTTCTTC
. TRBJ2-5 TRBV6-6 . CASSYSSERAFRTVTREAQYF TGTGCCAGCAGTTACTCGTCAGAGCGGGCATTTCGAACGGTAACTAGAGAGGCCCAGTACTTC
TRBD1 TRBJ2-1 TRBV7-8 few CASSRRDRYNEQFF TGTGCCAGCAGCCGACGGGACAGATACAATGAGCAGTTCTTC
. TRBJ2-5 TRBV20-1 many CSARDLGRTETQYF TGCAGTGCTAGAGATCTCGGGAGAACTGAGACCCAGTACTTC
. TRBJ2-1 TRBV4-1 many CASSQQVAVGDNEQFF TGCGCCAGCAGCCAACAGGTTGCGGTGGGGGACAATGAGCAGTTCTTC
. TRBJ2-2 TRBV27 few CASSLLGELGAGELFF TGTGCCAGCAGTTTACTAGGAGAATTAGGCGCCGGGGAGCTGTTTTTT
. TRBJ2-5 TRBV27 . CASSYTGGGETQYF TGTGCCAGCAGTTATACAGGGGGGGGAGAGACCCAGTACTTC
TRBD1 TRBJ2-7 TRBV29-1 few CSVVPGTGLEEQYF TGCAGCGTTGTCCCCGGGACAGGACTTGAAGAGCAGTACTTC
. TRBJ1-2 TRBV5-1 many CASSLGGDFNYGYTF TGCGCCAGCAGCTTGGGGGGAGACTTTAACTATGGCTACACCTTC
. TRBJ2-1 TRBV7-3 . CASSLRLAGTRDEQFF TGTGCCAGCAGCTTAAGGCTGGCGGGAACGAGAGATGAGCAGTTCTTC
. TRBJ2-7 TRBV5-6 many CASSYDLSSYEQYF TGTGCCAGCAGCTACGACCTCAGCTCCTACGAGCAGTACTTC
TRBD2 TRBJ2-2 TRBV11-2 many CASSFPGGGNTGELFF TGTGCCAGCAGCTTCCCCGGCGGGGGAAACACCGGGGAGCTGTTTTTT
. TRBJ1-6 TRBV9 many CASSVHGETYNSPLHF TGTGCCAGCAGCGTCCACGGGGAGACCTATAATTCACCCCTCCACTTT
. TRBJ1-2 TRBV7-9 many CASSPSVWQGGYGYTF TGTGCCAGCAGCCCCTCCGTTTGGCAAGGGGGCTATGGCTACACCTTC
. TRBJ2-7 TRBV29-1 . CSVEVKPYEQYF TGCAGCGTTGAAGTTAAGCCCTACGAGCAGTACTTC
. TRBJ2-2 TRBV25-1 . CASSEGPVGGRGELFF TGTGCCAGCAGTGAAGGCCCCGTGGGGGGACGAGGGGAGCTGTTTTTT
. TRBJ2-7 TRBV9 many CASSVSSAGNEQYF TGTGCCAGCAGCGTCTCTAGCGCGGGGAACGAGCAGTACTTC
TRBD2 TRBJ2-1 TRBV20-1 many CSATRTSGSSAGGNEQFF TGCAGTGCTACCAGGACTAGCGGGAGTTCCGCGGGGGGGAATGAGCAGTTCTTC
. TRBJ2-1 TRBV20-1 . CSARGDWGVTEQFF TGCAGTGCTAGAGGGGACTGGGGGGTCACTGAGCAGTTCTTC
. TRBJ2-1 TRBV28 many CASSFWDLPFF TGTGCCAGCAGTTTCTGGGACTTGCCGTTCTTC
TRBD2 TRBJ2-3 TRBV23-1 . CALDSGADTQYF TGCGCTCTCGACAGCGGGGCAGATACGCAGTATTTT
TRBD1 TRBJ2-4 TRBV18 . CASSPDRENIQYF TGTGCCAGCTCACCAGACAGGGAAAACATTCAGTACTTC
. TRBJ2-3 TRBV2 many CASSDPLADTQYF TGTGCCAGCAGTGACCCTTTGGCAGATACGCAGTATTTT
TRBD2 TRBJ2-1 TRBV5-4 . CASSLFGGYNEQFF TGTGCCAGCAGCTTGTTCGGGGGGTACAATGAGCAGTTCTTC
. TRBJ2-7 TRBV6-5 . CASSYSNPGSGSYEQYF TGTGCCAGCAGTTACTCGAATCCGGGGAGCGGCTCCTACGAGCAGTACTTC
. TRBJ2-5 TRBV5-6 many CASSSGQQETQYF TGTGCCAGCAGCTCTGGACAGCAAGAGACCCAGTACTTC
. TRBJ1-1 TRBV12-3/TRBV12-4 . CASSYMTETAEAFF TGTGCCAGCAGTTACATGACAGAAACTGCTGAAGCTTTCTTT
. TRBJ2-5 TRBV28 many CASSLRGGMETQYF TGTGCCAGCAGTTTAAGGGGGGGCATGGAGACCCAGTACTTC